Listed below are T cell receptor beta chains from one sample, sequenced in a study of T cells in Graves' hyperthyroidism and ophthalmopathy. TCRdb fed the multiplex PCR reads into MiXCR, producing one record per CDR3 protein. Among some 570,000 distinct CDR3 sequences listed, under 20% were seen once. Sequencing was performed on blood. These receptor sequences come from a woman younger than 35 with Graves' ophthalmopathy. The CDR3 runs from the conserved cysteine through the conserved F or W. Fields, in order: V gene, D gene, clone size, J gene, CDR3 protein, CDR3 DNA. D genes are given only for firm matches. Only some rows state a clone size, as once, few, many or a class for expanded clones.

TRBV6-1	-	many	TRBJ2-7	CASSAQDRWEQYF	TGTGCCAGCAGTGCCCAGGACAGATGGGAGCAGTACTTC
TRBV7-9	-	-	TRBJ1-1	CASNFGASSTEALF	TGTGCCAGTAACTTTGGGGCGTCGAGCACTGAAGCTCTCTTT
TRBV4-3	TRBD2	-	TRBJ2-1	CASSQEVSGRAYEQFF	TGCGCCAGCAGCCAAGAAGTAAGCGGGAGGGCCTACGAGCAGTTCTTC
TRBV19	-	-	TRBJ2-1	CASSPTLYNEQFF	TGTGCCAGTAGCCCCACCTTATACAATGAGCAGTTCTTC
TRBV18	-	few	TRBJ2-7	CASSPPAVSSYEQYF	TGTGCCAGCTCACCACCAGCGGTGAGCTCCTACGAGCAGTACTTC
TRBV30	TRBD2	many	TRBJ2-7	CAWSSGLADSEQYF	TGTGCCTGGAGTTCGGGACTAGCCGACTCCGAGCAGTACTTC
TRBV7-3	TRBD2	-	TRBJ2-1	CASSPLGGGLAGGTRQFF	TGTGCCAGCAGCCCCCTCGGGGGTGGACTAGCGGGAGGAACTAGACAGTTCTTC
TRBV29-1	-	many	TRBJ2-4	CSVDTPEDGLAKNIQYF	TGCAGCGTGGATACACCTGAAGACGGACTAGCCAAAAACATTCAGTACTTC
TRBV15	-	few	TRBJ1-1	CATRSPRGDSMNTEAFF	TGTGCCACCAGGTCCCCAAGAGGGGACTCCATGAACACTGAAGCTTTCTTT
TRBV6-2/TRBV6-3	TRBD2	-	TRBJ2-3	CASSYSAGVADTQYF	TGTGCCAGCAGTTACAGCGCGGGGGTGGCAGATACGCAGTATTTT
TRBV12-3/TRBV12-4	-	-	TRBJ2-5	CASSLQSARGETQYF	TGTGCCAGCAGTCTGCAGAGCGCCCGGGGAGAGACCCAGTACTTC
TRBV7-9	-	once	TRBJ1-4	CASSPLEATNEKLFF	TGTGCCAGCAGCCCTCTCGAGGCAACTAATGAAAAACTGTTTTTT
TRBV20-1	-	many	TRBJ1-1	CSATPGGQNTEAFF	TGCAGTGCAACCCCTGGGGGACAGAACACTGAAGCTTTCTTT
TRBV5-1	-	few	TRBJ2-1	CASSRLLGNEQFF	TGCGCCAGCAGCCGCCTACTAGGCAATGAGCAGTTCTTC
TRBV27	TRBD2	many	TRBJ2-7	CARTGASGRAYEQYF	TGTGCCAGGACAGGGGCTAGCGGGAGGGCGTACGAGCAGTACTTC
TRBV28	-	many	TRBJ2-2	CASRDGEELFF	TGTGCCAGCCGGGACGGAGAGGAGCTGTTTTTT
TRBV20-1	-	-	TRBJ2-1	CSARGPGMDIYNEQFF	TGCAGTGCTAGAGGCCCGGGAATGGACATTTACAATGAGCAGTTCTTC